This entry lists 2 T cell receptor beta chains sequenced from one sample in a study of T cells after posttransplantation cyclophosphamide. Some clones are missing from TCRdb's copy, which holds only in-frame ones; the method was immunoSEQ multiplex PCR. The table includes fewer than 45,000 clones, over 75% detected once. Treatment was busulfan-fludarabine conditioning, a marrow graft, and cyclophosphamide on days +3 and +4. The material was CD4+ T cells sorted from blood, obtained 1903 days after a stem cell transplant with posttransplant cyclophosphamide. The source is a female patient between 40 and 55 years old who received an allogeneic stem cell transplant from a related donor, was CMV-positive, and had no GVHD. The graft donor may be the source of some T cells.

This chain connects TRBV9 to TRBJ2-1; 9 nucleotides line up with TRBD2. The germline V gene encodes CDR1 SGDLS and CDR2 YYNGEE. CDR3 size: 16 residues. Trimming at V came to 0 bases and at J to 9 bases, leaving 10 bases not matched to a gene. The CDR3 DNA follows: TGTGCCAGCAGCGTAGGAGCCAGCGGGGGGATCAGTGAGCAGTTCTTC. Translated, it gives CASSVGASGGISEQFF.

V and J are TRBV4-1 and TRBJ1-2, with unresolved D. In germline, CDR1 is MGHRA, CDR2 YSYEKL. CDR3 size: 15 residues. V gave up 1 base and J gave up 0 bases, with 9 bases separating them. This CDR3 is CASSQGRHTNYGYTF. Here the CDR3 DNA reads TGCGCCAGCAGCCAAGGCCGTCACACTAACTATGGCTACACCTTC.